This T cell receptor (beta chain) was recovered during a study of T-cell memory formation after mild COVID-19. TCRdb recomputed calls from the 5' RACE reads with MiXCR, one row per CDR3 protein. The table records under 200,000 distinct CDR3 sequences, 11% of them present only once. Germline CDR1 SGHTA, CDR2 FQGNSA. The V end was cut by 6 bases, the J end by 4 bases, with 10 bases between. The CDR3 is 13 amino acids. This receptor was obtained from a man younger than 30 who had mild COVID-19 (a few samples of this study predate the infection). Cell type and time point are not known. Sequencing was carried out using PBMCs or a T cell subset sorted from them (not recorded which). This chain uses TRBV7-2 with TRBJ1-3; unclear D gene. The CDR3 DNA sequence: TGTGCCAGCAGAAATGGGTGGGGAAACACCATATATTTT. Its translation is CASRNGWGNTIYF.